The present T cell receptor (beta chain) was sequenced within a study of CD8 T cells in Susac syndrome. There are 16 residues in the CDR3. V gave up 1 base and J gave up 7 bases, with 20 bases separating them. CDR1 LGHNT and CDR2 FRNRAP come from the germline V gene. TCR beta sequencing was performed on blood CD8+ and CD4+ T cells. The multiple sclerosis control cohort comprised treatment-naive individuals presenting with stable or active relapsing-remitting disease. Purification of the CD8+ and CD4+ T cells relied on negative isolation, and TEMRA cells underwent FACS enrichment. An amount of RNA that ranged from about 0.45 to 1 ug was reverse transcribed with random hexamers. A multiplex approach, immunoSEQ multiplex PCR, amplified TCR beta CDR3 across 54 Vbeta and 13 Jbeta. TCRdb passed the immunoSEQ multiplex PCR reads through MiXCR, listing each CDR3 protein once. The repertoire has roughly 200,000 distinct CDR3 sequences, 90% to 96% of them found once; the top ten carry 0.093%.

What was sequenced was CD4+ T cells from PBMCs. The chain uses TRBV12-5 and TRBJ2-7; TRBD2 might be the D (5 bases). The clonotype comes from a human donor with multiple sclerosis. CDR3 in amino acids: CASGLAPSFLPGEQYF. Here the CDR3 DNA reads TGTGCTAGTGGTTTGGCTCCATCTTTCCTCCCGGGAGAGCAGTACTTC.